Below, one TCR beta chain is given with its context. Its antigen is not yet known. Base quality data are lacking; no much larger clone is found one base away. This entry comes from a study of blood T cell repertoires in COVID-19 (dated by TCRdb to 2020 to 2022). As for the study more broadly: Samples from collaborators originated in the United States, Italy and Spain and spanned both the acute and convalescent phases of COVID-19. The material from the prospective study consisted of cDNA or gDNA derived from T cells, B-cell-depleted T cells, or PBMCs. The dataset comprised deeply sampled blood TCRbeta repertoires from subjects exposed to, actively infected with, or recovered from COVID-19. The repertoires were released in a freely available public database intended as a resource for research on the immune response to SARS-CoV-2. Samples were obtained from the ongoing ImmuneRACE study (first 160 participants) and from about 1,300 subjects provided by 6 global collaborators. The sample metadata nearly always contained a de-identified subject ID, COVID-19 status, age in years and sex. Where available, HLA class I and class II types were obtained from metadata supplied by the sample provider rather than from assay-based typing. Broad study findings and their caveats: Clinical and demographic metadata were provided uncurated, with the amount varying by source and participant.

TCRbeta CDR3 regions were amplified from genomic DNA by means of the immunoSEQ Assay, a bias-controlled multiplex PCR. In the source study's methods: Nucleated cell counts per sample were estimated from amplification of reference gene primers within the assay. To quantify the absolute abundance of each unique TCRbeta CDR3 rearrangement, sequence reads were collapsed and filtered. Productive Simpson clonality was computed per sample as the square root of Simpson's diversity index over productive rearrangements. Held by TCRdb, this immuneACCESS table contains in-frame sequences only and omits some clones. Under half of the omission traces to an unresolved V gene where checked; the cause of the rest is unknown. V and J calls and clone size follow that table, whereas D and trimming were derived from the DNA. The sample table contains approximately 130,000 clones; only one count was recorded for approximately 85% of them. Of the sample, approximately 4% is held by the ten largest clones.

V and J are truncated by 4 bases and 5 bases respectively, leaving an intervening sequence of 21 bases. From a lookup of the germline V gene (reference sequence), CDR1 and CDR2 are SGHNT and YYREEE. Inclusive of the bounding cysteine and phenylalanine, the CDR3 is 16 residues long. CDR3 DNA is the only sequence kept; it has 48 bases, read in frame from the first base. Whole blood was collected in K2EDTA tubes by collaborating institutions according to the institutions' own protocols. For TCRbeta analysis, collaborators shipped samples in one of three forms: frozen whole blood, isolated PBMCs, or DNA extracted from either of those sample types.

This clonotype was sampled from a human donor in a cohort sampled during active COVID-19. This chain is built from TRBV5-4 and TRBJ2-5, with a tentative D gene TRBD2 over 7 matching bases. Sequenced: peripheral blood. This receptor carries the CDR3 CASSLDRTSQGETQYF. The sequenced DNA is TGTGCCAGCAGCCTGGACCGGACTAGTCAGGGGGAGACCCAGTACTTC.